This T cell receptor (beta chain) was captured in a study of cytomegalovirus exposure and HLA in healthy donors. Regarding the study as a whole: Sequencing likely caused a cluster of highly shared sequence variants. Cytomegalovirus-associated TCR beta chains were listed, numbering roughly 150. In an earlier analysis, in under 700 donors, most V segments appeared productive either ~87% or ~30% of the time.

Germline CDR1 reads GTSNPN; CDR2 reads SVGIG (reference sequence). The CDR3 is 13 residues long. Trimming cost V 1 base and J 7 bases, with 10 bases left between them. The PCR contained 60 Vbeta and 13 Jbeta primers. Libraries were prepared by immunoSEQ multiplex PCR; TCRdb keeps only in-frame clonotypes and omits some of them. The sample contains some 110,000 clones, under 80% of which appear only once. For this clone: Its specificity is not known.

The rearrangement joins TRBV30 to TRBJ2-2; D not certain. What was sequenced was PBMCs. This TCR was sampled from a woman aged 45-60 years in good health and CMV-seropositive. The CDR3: CAWSGLNGGELFF. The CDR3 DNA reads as TGTGCCTGGAGTGGGTTAAACGGCGGGGAGCTGTTTTTT. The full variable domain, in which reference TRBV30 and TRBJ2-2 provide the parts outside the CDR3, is SQTIHQWPATLVQPVGSPLSLECTVEGTSNPNLYWYRQAAGRGLQLLFYSVGIGQISSEVPQNLSASRPQDRQFILSSKKLLLSDSGFYLCAWSGLNGGELFFGEGSRLTVL.